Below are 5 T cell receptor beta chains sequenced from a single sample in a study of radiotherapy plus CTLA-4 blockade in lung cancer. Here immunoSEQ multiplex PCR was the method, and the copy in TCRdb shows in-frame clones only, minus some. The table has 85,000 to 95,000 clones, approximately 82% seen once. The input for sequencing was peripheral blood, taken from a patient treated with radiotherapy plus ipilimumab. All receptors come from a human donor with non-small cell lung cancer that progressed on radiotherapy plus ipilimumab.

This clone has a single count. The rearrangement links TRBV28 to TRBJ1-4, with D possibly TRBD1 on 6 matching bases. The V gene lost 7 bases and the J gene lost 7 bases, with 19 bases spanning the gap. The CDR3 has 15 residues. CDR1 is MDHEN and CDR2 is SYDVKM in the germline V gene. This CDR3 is CASTTASGAVEKLFF. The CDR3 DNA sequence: TGTGCCAGCACAACGGCCTCAGGGGCTGTTGAAAAACTGTTTTTT.

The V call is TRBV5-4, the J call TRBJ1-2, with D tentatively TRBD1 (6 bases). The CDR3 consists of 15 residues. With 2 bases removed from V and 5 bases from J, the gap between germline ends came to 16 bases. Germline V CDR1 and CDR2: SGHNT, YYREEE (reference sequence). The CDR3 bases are TGTGCCAGCAGCTTCCCTCCGACAGGCTCATATGGCTACACCTTC. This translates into CASSFPPTGSYGYTF.

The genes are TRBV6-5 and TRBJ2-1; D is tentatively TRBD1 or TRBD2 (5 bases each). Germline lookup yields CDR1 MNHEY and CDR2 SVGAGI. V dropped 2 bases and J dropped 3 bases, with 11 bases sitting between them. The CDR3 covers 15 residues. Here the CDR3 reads CASSYEGRSYNEQFF. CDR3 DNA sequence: TGTGCCAGCAGTTACGAGGGGAGAAGCTACAATGAGCAGTTCTTC.

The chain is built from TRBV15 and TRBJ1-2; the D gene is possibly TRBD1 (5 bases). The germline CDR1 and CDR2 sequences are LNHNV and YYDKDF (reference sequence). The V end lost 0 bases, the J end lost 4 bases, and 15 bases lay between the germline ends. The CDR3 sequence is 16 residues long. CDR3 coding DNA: TGTGCCACCAGCAGAGATCGGCAGGGAGGATCCTATGGCTACACCTTC. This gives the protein CATSRDRQGGSYGYTF.

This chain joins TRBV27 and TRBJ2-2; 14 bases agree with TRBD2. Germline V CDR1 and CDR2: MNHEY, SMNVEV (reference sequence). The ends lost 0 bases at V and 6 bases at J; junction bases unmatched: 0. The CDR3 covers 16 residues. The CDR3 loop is CASSLSTSGRAGELFF. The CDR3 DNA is TGTGCCAGCAGTTTATCGACTAGCGGGAGGGCCGGGGAGCTGTTTTTT.